This entry describes one TCR beta chain. Its antigen is not known. Trimming shortened V by 0 bases and J by 6 bases, and 15 bases separated the two germline ends. The CDR3 spans 15 residues. Germline V gene lookup returns CDR1 ENHRY and CDR2 SYGVKD. PCR primers comprised 60 Vbeta and 13 Jbeta primers. Clones were read by immunoSEQ multiplex PCR, and TCRdb kept only the in-frame ones, dropping some. The sample holds about 140,000 clones, 70% to 80% seen once. The sample belongs to a study of cytomegalovirus exposure and HLA in healthy donors. The overall study: One earlier analysis, a look at 180 million or so T cells, found 100 million to 130 million unique TCR beta sequences. Samples from HLA-typed donors yielded around 85 million unique TCRs in an early data release. General study points: An analysis was carried out later, and it reportedly showed fewer N-insertions in an Asian-associated ancestry cluster than the approximately 680-donor mean. The analysis excluded some indistinguishable V segments, including TRBV6-2 and TRBV6-3.

The chain is built from TRBV10-3 and TRBJ2-7; weak D call: TRBD2 (5 bases). Source material: PBMCs. The receptor comes from a female donor in good health and CMV-seronegative. Here the CDR3 reads CAISESQGSRREQYF. Here the CDR3 DNA reads TGTGCCATCAGTGAGTCGCAAGGGAGTCGTCGCGAGCAGTACTTC.